What follows are 13 T cell receptor beta chains derived from one specimen sequenced in a study of CD8 T cells in ankylosing spondylitis. Findings of the study overall: One TCR beta motif, made up of 7 or 8 highly homologous variants, appeared characteristic of ankylosing spondylitis blood.

MiXCR was run by TCRdb on the 5' RACE reads, yielding one entry per CDR3 protein. Among 750,000 to 850,000 distinct CDR3 sequences, 10% to 15% were seen once, and the ten largest hold approximately 0.5%. Their antigen targets remain unknown. Input material: blood, either unsorted or a sorted T cell fraction (not recorded which). These receptors all come from a male donor with ankylosing spondylitis.

The sample holds a few counts of this clonotype. The chain employs TRBV6-4 and TRBJ2-2; the D gene is possibly TRBD2 (6 bases). The CDR3 loop spans 14 amino acids. The germline V and J ends were trimmed by 4 bases and 4 bases, with 10 bases remaining between them. Germline loops: CDR1 MRHNA, CDR2 SNTAGT. The chain's CDR3 is CASSVLGGTGELFF. In DNA, the CDR3 is TGTGCCAGCAGTGTGTTGGGAGGCACCGGGGAGCTGTTTTTT.

In this sample, this clonotype turned up many times. J is TRBJ2-5 and V is TRBV12-3 or TRBV12-4; a possible D gene is TRBD1 (5 bases). V was shortened by 1 base and J by 1 base, with 7 bases between the two germline ends. This CDR3 comprises 14 residues. In DNA form, the CDR3 reads TGTGCCAGCAGTTTAGGCAGGGTCCAAGAGACCCAGTACTTC. It translates to CASSLGRVQETQYF.

The chain uses TRBV20-1 and TRBJ2-5, with 8 bases fitting TRBD2. CDR1 is DFQATT and CDR2 is SNEGSKA in the germline V gene (reference sequence). The CDR3 extends over 13 amino acids. After removal of 2 bases from V and 2 bases from J, the junction contained 1 base not matched to a gene. DNA for the CDR3: TGCAGTGCTAGAATAGCGGGACAAGAGACCCAGTACTTC. This gives the protein CSARIAGQETQYF.

This clonotype came up a few times. V gene TRBV6-5 combines with J gene TRBJ2-7; no clear D. Germline V CDR1 and CDR2: MNHEY, SVGAGI. V shed 8 bases and J shed 3 bases, with 8 bases lying between them. CDR3 length: 11 residues. CDR3 in DNA: TGTGCCAGCCGAATGGGCTACGAGCAGTACTTC. Residues: CASRMGYEQYF.

V gene TRBV10-3 combines with J gene TRBJ2-6, with D uncertain. Germline V lookup: CDR1 ENHRY, CDR2 SYGVKD. V was cut by 6 bases and J by 4 bases, with 13 bases left in between. The CDR3 loop spans 15 amino acids. The CDR3: CAISAGSFGANVLTF. CDR3 nucleotides: TGTGCCATCAGCGCAGGTTCTTTCGGGGCCAACGTCCTGACTTTC.

This clonotype has a handful of counts. The chain is built from TRBV6-6 and TRBJ1-2; D is unresolved. Trimming cost V 7 bases and J 6 bases, with 15 bases left between them. The CDR3 contains 13 residues. Germline V gives CDR1 MNHNY, CDR2 SVGAGI (reference sequence). For the CDR3, the DNA is TGTGCCAGCACGGGGAAGAGGAGCGATGGCTACACCTTC. This gives the protein CASTGKRSDGYTF.

The sample holds many counts of this clonotype. The rearrangement joins TRBV20-1 to TRBJ1-1, with unresolved D. V lost 4 bases and J lost 1, with 4 bases in between. The CDR3 covers 11 residues. CDR1 is DFQATT and CDR2 is SNEGSKA in the germline V gene (reference sequence). CDR3 region: CSAKENTEAFF. CDR3 DNA sequence: TGCAGTGCTAAGGAGAACACTGAAGCTTTCTTT.

There are a few counts of this clonotype. The chain recombines TRBV6-6 with TRBJ2-5; no reliable D call. This CDR3 region has 12 residues. The V gene's germline CDR1 is MNHNY and CDR2 SVGAGI (reference sequence). Deletions cut 0 bases from V and 5 bases from J, with 4 bases between. The CDR3 nucleotides are TGTGCCAGCAGTTACTCTTATGAGACCCAGTACTTC. Translated: CASSYSYETQYF.

In this sample, this clonotype turned up a few times. The rearrangement uses TRBV4-1 and TRBJ2-7; 8 bases are a match to TRBD1. Germline V gives CDR1 MGHRA, CDR2 YSYEKL. The CDR3 totals 15 residues. Unmatched junction bases numbered 5, after V lost 1 base and J lost 3 bases. The CDR3 loop is CASSQVRGQVYEQYF. As DNA, the CDR3 is TGCGCCAGCAGCCAAGTCAGGGGGCAAGTCTACGAGCAGTACTTC.

This clonotype turned up a few times. The chain employs TRBV9 and TRBJ2-5, with unresolved D. This CDR3 is built from 14 residues. V was trimmed by 1 base and J by 1 base, leaving 8 bases between them. Looked up from germline, CDR1 is SGDLS and CDR2 is YYNGEE. The CDR3: CASSVSRFQETQYF. The CDR3 DNA is TGTGCCAGCAGCGTATCGAGGTTCCAAGAGACCCAGTACTTC.

V gene TRBV5-4 combines with J gene TRBJ2-1, with D perhaps TRBD1 (6 bases). Per germline, CDR1 SGHNT and CDR2 YYREEE (reference sequence). The germline V and J ends were trimmed by 0 bases and 4 bases, with 11 bases remaining between them. There are 15 residues in the CDR3. CDR3 in DNA: TGTGCCAGCAGCTTGGAGGGGGATGGTTACAATGAGCAGTTCTTC. This translates into CASSLEGDGYNEQFF. The variable domain in full, completed from reference TRBV5-4 and TRBJ2-1, reads ETGVTQSPTHLIKTRGQQVTLRCSSQSGHNTVSWYQQALGQGPQFIFQYYREEENGRGNFPPRFSGLQFPNYSSELNVNALELDDSALYLCASSLEGDGYNEQFFGPGTRLTVL.

This clonotype was counted ten times or more. V gene TRBV9 combines with J gene TRBJ1-2; tentative D call: TRBD1 (5 bases). Germline CDR1 and CDR2: SGDLS and YYNGEE. The CDR3 has 14 amino acids. Trimming took off 4 bases at V and 1 base at J, with 11 bases between the two ends. CDR3: CASSPSGSNYGYTF. The CDR3 coding sequence is TGTGCCAGCAGCCCCTCAGGGAGTAACTATGGCTACACCTTC.

The chain has TRBV5-5 and TRBJ2-1; 11 bases match TRBD2. V shed 1 base, J shed 4 bases, and the junction held 7 bases outside the gene matches. The CDR3 has 17 amino acids. The germline V gene encodes CDR1 SGHKS and CDR2 YYEKEE (reference sequence). CDR3 sequence (DNA): TGTGCCAGCAGCTTGCCGGGGGCTAGCGGGAGGTACAATGAGCAGTTCTTC. Its protein product is CASSLPGASGRYNEQFF.